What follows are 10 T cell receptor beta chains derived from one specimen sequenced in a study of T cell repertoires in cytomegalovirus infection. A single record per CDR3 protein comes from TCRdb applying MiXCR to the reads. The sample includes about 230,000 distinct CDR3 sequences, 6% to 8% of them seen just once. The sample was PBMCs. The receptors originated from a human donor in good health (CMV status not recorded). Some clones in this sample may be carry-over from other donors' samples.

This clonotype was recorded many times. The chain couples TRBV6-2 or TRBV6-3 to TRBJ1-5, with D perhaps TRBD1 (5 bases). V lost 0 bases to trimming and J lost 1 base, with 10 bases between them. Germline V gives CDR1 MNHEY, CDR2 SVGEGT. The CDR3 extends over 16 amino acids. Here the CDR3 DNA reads TGTGCCAGCAGTTACTCGGGAAAGGGGAGCAATCAGCCCCAGCATTTT. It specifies CASSYSGKGSNQPQHF.

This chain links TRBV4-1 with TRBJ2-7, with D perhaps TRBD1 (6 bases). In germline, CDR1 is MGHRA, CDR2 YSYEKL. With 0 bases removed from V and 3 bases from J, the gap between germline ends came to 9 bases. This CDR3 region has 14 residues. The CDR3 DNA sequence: TGCGCCAGCAGCCAAGACGGCAGGGGCTACGAGCAGTACTTC. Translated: CASSQDGRGYEQYF.

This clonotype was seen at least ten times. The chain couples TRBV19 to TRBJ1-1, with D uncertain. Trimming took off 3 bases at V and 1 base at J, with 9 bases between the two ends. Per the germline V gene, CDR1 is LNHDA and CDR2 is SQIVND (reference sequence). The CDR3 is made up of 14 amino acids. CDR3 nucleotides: TGTGCCAGTAGTATCTCGGCAGAGAACACTGAAGCTTTCTTT. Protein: CASSISAENTEAFF.

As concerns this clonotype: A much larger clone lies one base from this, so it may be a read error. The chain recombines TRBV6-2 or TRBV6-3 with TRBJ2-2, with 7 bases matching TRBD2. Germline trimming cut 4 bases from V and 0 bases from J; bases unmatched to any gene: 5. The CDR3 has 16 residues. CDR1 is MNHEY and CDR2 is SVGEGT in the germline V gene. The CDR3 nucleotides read TGTGCCAGCAGTTCCCGACTAGCAGCGAACACCGGGGAGCTGTTTTTT. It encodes CASSSRLAANTGELFF.

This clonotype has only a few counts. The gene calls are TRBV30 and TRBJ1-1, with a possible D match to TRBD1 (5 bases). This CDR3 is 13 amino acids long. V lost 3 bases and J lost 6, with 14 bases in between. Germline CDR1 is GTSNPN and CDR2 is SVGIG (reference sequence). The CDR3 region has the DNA TGTGCCTGGAGGGCCCTAAGAGGGGCTGAAGCTTTCTTT. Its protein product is CAWRALRGAEAFF.

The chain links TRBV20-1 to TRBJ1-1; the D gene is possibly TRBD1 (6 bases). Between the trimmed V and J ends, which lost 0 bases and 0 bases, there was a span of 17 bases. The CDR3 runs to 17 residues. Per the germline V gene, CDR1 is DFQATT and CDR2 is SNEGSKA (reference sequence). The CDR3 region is CSARDSRQGRLNTEAFF. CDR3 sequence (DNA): TGCAGTGCTAGAGATTCTCGGCAGGGGCGATTGAACACTGAAGCTTTCTTT.

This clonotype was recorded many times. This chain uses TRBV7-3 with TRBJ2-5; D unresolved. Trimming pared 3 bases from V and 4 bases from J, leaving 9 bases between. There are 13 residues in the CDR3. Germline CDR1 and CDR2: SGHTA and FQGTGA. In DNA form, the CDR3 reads TGTGCCAGCAGCTTTAAAGGTGGAGAGACCCAGTACTTC. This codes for CASSFKGGETQYF.

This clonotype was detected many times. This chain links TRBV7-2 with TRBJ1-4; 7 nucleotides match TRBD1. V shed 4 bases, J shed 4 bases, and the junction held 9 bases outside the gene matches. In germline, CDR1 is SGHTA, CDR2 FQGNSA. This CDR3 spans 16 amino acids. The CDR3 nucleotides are TGTGCCAGCAGCTCAGACCGGGACAGTAGTAATGAAAAACTGTTTTTT. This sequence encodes CASSSDRDSSNEKLFF.

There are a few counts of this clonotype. CDR3 residues: CSARKLQGAITDEQYF. Written as DNA, the CDR3 is TGCAGTGCTAGAAAACTACAGGGGGCTATAACGGACGAGCAGTACTTC. The chain joins TRBV20-1 to TRBJ2-7, with TRBD1 matching over 9 bases. The CDR3 has 16 residues. CDR1 DFQATT and CDR2 SNEGSKA come from the germline V gene (reference sequence). With V trimmed by 2 bases and J by 5 bases, 13 bases remained unmatched.

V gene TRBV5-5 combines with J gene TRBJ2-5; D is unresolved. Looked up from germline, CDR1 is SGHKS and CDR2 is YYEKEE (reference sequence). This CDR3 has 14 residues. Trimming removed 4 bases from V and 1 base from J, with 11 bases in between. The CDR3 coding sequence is TGTGCCAGCAGCGCATGGACGGCCCAAGAGACCCAGTACTTC. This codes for CASSAWTAQETQYF. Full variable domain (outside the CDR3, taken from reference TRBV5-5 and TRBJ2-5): DAGVTQSPTHLIKTRGQQVTLRCSPISGHKSVSWYQQVLGQGPQFIFQYYEKEERGRGNFPDRFSARQFPNYSSELNVNALLLGDSALYLCASSAWTAQETQYFGPGTRLLVL.